This T cell receptor (beta chain) is drawn from a study of T cells in Graves' hyperthyroidism and ophthalmopathy. Amplified TCR beta CDR3 regions derived from RNA transcripts. RT-PCR in the first round (using the HTBI primer set) targeted the TCR CDR3. MiXCR, applied by TCRdb to the multiplex PCR reads, yields one record per CDR3 protein. The sample comprises around 100,000 distinct CDR3 sequences, roughly 44% of which are singletons, and approximately 27% rests with the top ten. Diagnostic decisions used clinical symptoms, serum thyroxine and TRAb, thyroid ultrasound and orbital computed tomography. Fresh peripheral blood, 10 ml, was the source of the PBMCs. Trimming shortened V by 0 bases and J by 5 bases, and 10 bases separated the two germline ends. Germline V gene data show CDR1 as DFQATT and CDR2 as SNEGSKA (reference sequence). The CDR3 has 14 amino acids. In the case of this clonotype: The antigen is not known.

Study-wide results and caveats: From stable hyperthyroidism, ophthalmopathy was set apart by a 13 V-J model. Most clonotypes expanded in the thyroid (above 0.001) were also present in blood.

The sample consisted of blood. This TCR was sampled from a man in his forties with Graves' hyperthyroidism. The chain uses TRBV20-1 and TRBJ1-4; possible D gene TRBD1, 5 bases. The DNA of the CDR3 is TGCAGTGCTAGAGACCGGGGGAACAATGAAAAACTGTTTTTT. Translating it yields CSARDRGNNEKLFF.